One sample yielded the 22 T cell receptor beta chains listed below, sequenced in a study of shared clonotypes between healthy human individuals. Here immunoSEQ multiplex PCR was the method, and the copy in TCRdb shows in-frame clones only, minus some. The sample holds around 2,000,000 clones; 85% to 95% are singletons and the top ten take roughly 0.13%. Sequenced material: naive CD4+ T cells sorted from blood. The subset is: CD45RA+ positively selected. The receptors originated from a man aged 18 to 30 in good health.

The chain recombines TRBV6-5 with TRBJ1-1; no definite D call. The germline V gene has CDR1 MNHEY and CDR2 SVGAGI. The CDR3 is 16 amino acids. Trimming left V 0 bases short and J 0 bases short, with 11 bases between. CDR3 region: CASSYSGWVMNTEAFF. Here the CDR3 DNA reads TGTGCCAGCAGTTACTCCGGGTGGGTCATGAACACTGAAGCTTTCTTT.

This chain uses TRBV28 with TRBJ1-4; possible D gene TRBD1, 5 bases. The CDR3 loop spans 15 amino acids. Deletions cut 5 bases from V and 6 bases from J, with 16 bases between. Germline V CDR1 and CDR2: MDHEN, SYDVKM. In DNA, the CDR3 is TGTGCCAGCAGTCCCGGGGGGAGCCTCGATGAAAAACTGTTTTTT. This encodes CASSPGGSLDEKLFF.

V is TRBV30 and J is TRBJ1-3; D remains unclear. V was clipped by 1 base and J by 4 bases, with 14 bases between them. The CDR3 loop spans 15 amino acids. Germline CDR1 GTSNPN, CDR2 SVGIG (reference sequence). The CDR3 DNA sequence: TGTGCCTGGAGTGCTGGGAGGGTACTCGGAAACACCATATATTTT. Protein sequence: CAWSAGRVLGNTIYF.

This chain joins TRBV10-1 and TRBJ2-5, with a weak D call TRBD2 (5 bases). V lost 3 bases, J lost 2 bases, and 13 bases lay in between. The CDR3 is made up of 15 amino acids. CDR1 is WNHNN, CDR2 SYGVQD, per germline (reference sequence). This CDR3 reads CASSDGGLTQETQYF. In DNA, the CDR3 is TGCGCCAGCAGTGACGGCGGGCTGACTCAAGAGACCCAGTACTTC.

This rearrangement joins TRBV28 to TRBJ1-2, with a tentative D call TRBD1 (5 bases). Germline-derived CDR1 and CDR2 are MDHEN and SYDVKM. V was trimmed by 3 bases and J by 7 bases, leaving 18 bases between them. The CDR3 sequence is 15 residues long. CDR3 loop: CASSLNPGAGIGYTF. The CDR3 DNA reads TGTGCCAGCAGTTTGAACCCCGGGGCAGGGATTGGCTACACCTTC.

The V gene is TRBV10-1, the J gene TRBJ2-5; 7 positions agree with TRBD1. The V gene's germline CDR1 is WNHNN and CDR2 SYGVQD (reference sequence). This CDR3 has 13 amino acids. V trimming: 5 bases; J trimming: 3 bases; junction bases outside the gene matches: 3. DNA of the CDR3: TGCGCCAGCAGTTTCGGGACAGAAGAGACCCAGTACTTC. Its protein product is CASSFGTEETQYF.

Note on this clone: Other nucleotide sequences in the sample specify the same CDR3. The CDR3 coding sequence is TGTGCCAGCAGCCCGCTCTCTGGGGCCAACGTCCTGACTTTC. Its translation is CASSPLSGANVLTF. V and J are TRBV7-2 and TRBJ2-6; no clear D. Germline-derived CDR1 and CDR2 are SGHTA and FQGNSA. Trimming took off 5 bases at V and 0 bases at J, with 5 bases between the two ends. CDR3 size: 14 residues.

The V and J genes are TRBV6-5 and TRBJ1-6; TRBD1 might be the D (6 bases). Between the trimmed V and J ends, which lost 7 bases and 7 bases, there was a span of 14 bases. CDR3 length equals 14 residues. The V gene's germline CDR1 is MNHEY and CDR2 SVGAGI. DNA of the CDR3: TGTGCCAGCACCAGGACAGCCACCAATTCACCCCTCCACTTT. Protein sequence: CASTRTATNSPLHF.

The genes are TRBV25-1 and TRBJ2-6; D unresolved. Germline-derived CDR1 and CDR2 are MGHDK and SYGVNS. Trimming removed 1 base from V and 0 bases from J, with 10 bases in between. The CDR3 is 17 residues long. The CDR3 DNA is TGTGCCAGCAGTGAATCGCGGCCCGACTCTGGGGCCAACGTCCTGACTTTC. This sequence encodes CASSESRPDSGANVLTF.

The V call is TRBV28, the J call TRBJ2-1; D ambiguous. Trimming stripped 5 bases from V and 10 bases from J, with 15 bases between. The CDR3 consists of 13 residues. Germline CDR1 reads MDHEN; CDR2 reads SYDVKM. CDR3 residues: CASSPGPLEEQFF. CDR3 nucleotides: TGTGCCAGCAGTCCCGGCCCCTTGGAGGAGCAGTTCTTC.

About this clone: A much larger clone differs from this one at a single base, so this may be a read error. CDR3 in DNA: TGTGCCAGCAGTGGGGGCTATGGCTACACCTTC. It encodes CASSGGYGYTF. The chain carries TRBV27 and TRBJ1-2; weak D call: TRBD1 (5 bases). Trimming cost V 5 bases and J 4 bases, with 5 bases left between them. Germline V CDR1 and CDR2: MNHEY, SMNVEV (reference sequence). This CDR3 comprises 11 residues.

This chain uses TRBV27 with TRBJ2-1, with D maybe TRBD1 (6 bases). V was clipped by 6 bases and J by 2 bases, with 17 bases between them. The CDR3 is 16 amino acids. Germline assignment: CDR1 MNHEY and CDR2 SMNVEV (reference sequence). CDR3 sequence (DNA): TGTGCCAGCAGCAATTCAGGGGTTCCCCCCTACAATGAGCAGTTCTTC. Translating gives CASSNSGVPPYNEQFF.

This chain joins TRBV7-9 and TRBJ1-2; maybe TRBD1 (6 bases). V shed 5 bases and J shed 8 bases, with 18 bases lying between them. The CDR3 runs 14 residues. Germline loops: CDR1 SEHNR, CDR2 FQNEAQ (reference sequence). The DNA of the CDR3 is TGTGCCAGCAGCCTGCCCAGGGGAAAGGGCGGCTACACCTTC. This sequence encodes CASSLPRGKGGYTF.

The rearrangement joins TRBV6-1 to TRBJ1-1; D gene uncertain. The CDR3 has 13 residues. Trimming shortened V by 5 bases and J by 0 bases, and 7 bases separated the two germline ends. Germline V gene sequence: CDR1 MNHNS, CDR2 SASEGT. The CDR3 region has the DNA TGTGCCAGCAGTCCTAAGATGAACACTGAAGCTTTCTTT. Its protein product is CASSPKMNTEAFF.

The chain combines TRBV28 with TRBJ2-2; possible D gene TRBD1, 5 bases. This CDR3 has 15 residues. Germline CDR1 is MDHEN and CDR2 is SYDVKM. V lost 5 bases and J 0 bases, leaving 10 bases between the germline ends. The CDR3 protein is CASSRQSPNTGELFF. CDR3 sequence (DNA): TGTGCCAGCAGTCGACAGTCCCCGAACACCGGGGAGCTGTTTTTT.

Concerning this clone: A much more abundant neighbour one base away suggests this may be a read error. The CDR3 does not close with the conserved phenylalanine or tryptophan, likely indicating a read error. J is TRBJ2-7 and V is TRBV5-1; possibly TRBD1 for D (6 bases). V gave up 4 bases and J gave up 7 bases, with 12 bases separating them. This CDR3 comprises 12 residues. CDR1 SGHRS and CDR2 YFSETQ come from the germline V gene. CDR3 in amino acids: CASSPGVREQYL. The CDR3 coding sequence is TGCGCCAGCAGCCCAGGGGTGAGGGAGCAGTACCTC.

This chain joins TRBV9 and TRBJ2-7; the match to TRBD1 covers 7 bases. The germline gives CDR1 SGDLS, CDR2 YYNGEE. The CDR3 has 12 amino acids. Unmatched junction bases numbered 6, after V lost 4 bases and J lost 8 bases. CDR3 sequence (DNA): TGTGCCAGCAGCTACCAGGGGGACAAGCAGTACTTC. It specifies CASSYQGDKQYF. Supplemented by reference TRBV9 and TRBJ2-7, the full variable domain reads DSGVTQTPKHLITATGQRVTLRCSPRSGDLSVYWYQQSLDQGLQFLIQYYNGEERAKGNILERFSAQQFPDLHSELNLSSLELGDSALYFCASSYQGDKQYFGPGTRLTVT.

The chain uses TRBV6-1 and TRBJ2-1, with D possibly TRBD2 on 5 matching bases. Trimming shortened V by 2 bases and J by 2 bases, and 10 bases separated the two germline ends. The CDR3 length is 15 residues. CDR1 is MNHNS, CDR2 SASEGT, per germline. As DNA, the CDR3 is TGTGCCAGCAGTGAATTCTGGGAGCCCTACAATGAGCAGTTCTTC. Protein sequence: CASSEFWEPYNEQFF.

V gene TRBV7-3 combines with J gene TRBJ1-3, with D maybe TRBD1 (5 bases). The CDR3 consists of 13 residues. Germline V gene data show CDR1 as SGHTA and CDR2 as FQGTGA. V lost 5 bases to trimming and J lost 4 bases, with 9 bases between them. CDR3 residues: CASSPGLGNTIYF. The DNA of the CDR3 is TGTGCCAGCAGCCCGGGACTGGGAAACACCATATATTTT.

The chain combines TRBV28 with TRBJ1-5; unclear D gene. The CDR3 is made up of 13 amino acids. Trimming stripped 6 bases from V and 2 bases from J, with 8 bases between. The germline V gene encodes CDR1 MDHEN and CDR2 SYDVKM. The DNA of the CDR3 is TGTGCCAGCAGGGCTGCTGGCAATCAGCCCCAGCATTTT. Amino acid sequence: CASRAAGNQPQHF. The full variable domain, with the rest looked up from reference TRBV28 and TRBJ1-5, is DVKVTQSSRYLVKRTGEKVFLECVQDMDHENMFWYRQDPGLGLRLIYFSYDVKMKEKGDIPEGYSVSREKKERFSLILESASTNQTSMYLCASRAAGNQPQHFGDGTRLSIL.

The rearrangement joins TRBV25-1 to TRBJ1-3; D is uncertain. The length of the CDR3 is 11 residues. The V gene lost 7 bases and the J gene lost 3 bases, with 4 bases spanning the gap. Germline V gives CDR1 MGHDK, CDR2 SYGVNS. The CDR3 reads CASTCGNTIYF. CDR3 DNA sequence: TGTGCCAGCACGTGTGGAAACACCATATATTTT. Using reference TRBV25-1 and TRBJ1-3 for the parts outside the CDR3, the full variable domain is EADIYQTPRYLVIGTGKKITLECSQTMGHDKMYWYQQDPGMELHLIHYSYGVNSTEKGDLSSESTVSRIRTEHFPLTLESARPSHTSQYLCASTCGNTIYFGEGSWLTVV.

For this clone: Being one base from a much bigger clone, this may be a read error. Other DNA sequences in the same sample also yield this CDR3. V gene TRBV10-2 combines with J gene TRBJ2-2, with TRBD2 matching over 11 bases. The germline CDR1 and CDR2 sequences are WSHSY and SAAADI. This CDR3 region has 14 residues. The ends lost 6 bases at V and 8 bases at J; junction bases unmatched: 5. The CDR3 DNA reads as TGCGCCAGCAGGGTAGCGGGAGGGCCTGGGGAGCTGTTTTTT. It specifies CASRVAGGPGELFF.